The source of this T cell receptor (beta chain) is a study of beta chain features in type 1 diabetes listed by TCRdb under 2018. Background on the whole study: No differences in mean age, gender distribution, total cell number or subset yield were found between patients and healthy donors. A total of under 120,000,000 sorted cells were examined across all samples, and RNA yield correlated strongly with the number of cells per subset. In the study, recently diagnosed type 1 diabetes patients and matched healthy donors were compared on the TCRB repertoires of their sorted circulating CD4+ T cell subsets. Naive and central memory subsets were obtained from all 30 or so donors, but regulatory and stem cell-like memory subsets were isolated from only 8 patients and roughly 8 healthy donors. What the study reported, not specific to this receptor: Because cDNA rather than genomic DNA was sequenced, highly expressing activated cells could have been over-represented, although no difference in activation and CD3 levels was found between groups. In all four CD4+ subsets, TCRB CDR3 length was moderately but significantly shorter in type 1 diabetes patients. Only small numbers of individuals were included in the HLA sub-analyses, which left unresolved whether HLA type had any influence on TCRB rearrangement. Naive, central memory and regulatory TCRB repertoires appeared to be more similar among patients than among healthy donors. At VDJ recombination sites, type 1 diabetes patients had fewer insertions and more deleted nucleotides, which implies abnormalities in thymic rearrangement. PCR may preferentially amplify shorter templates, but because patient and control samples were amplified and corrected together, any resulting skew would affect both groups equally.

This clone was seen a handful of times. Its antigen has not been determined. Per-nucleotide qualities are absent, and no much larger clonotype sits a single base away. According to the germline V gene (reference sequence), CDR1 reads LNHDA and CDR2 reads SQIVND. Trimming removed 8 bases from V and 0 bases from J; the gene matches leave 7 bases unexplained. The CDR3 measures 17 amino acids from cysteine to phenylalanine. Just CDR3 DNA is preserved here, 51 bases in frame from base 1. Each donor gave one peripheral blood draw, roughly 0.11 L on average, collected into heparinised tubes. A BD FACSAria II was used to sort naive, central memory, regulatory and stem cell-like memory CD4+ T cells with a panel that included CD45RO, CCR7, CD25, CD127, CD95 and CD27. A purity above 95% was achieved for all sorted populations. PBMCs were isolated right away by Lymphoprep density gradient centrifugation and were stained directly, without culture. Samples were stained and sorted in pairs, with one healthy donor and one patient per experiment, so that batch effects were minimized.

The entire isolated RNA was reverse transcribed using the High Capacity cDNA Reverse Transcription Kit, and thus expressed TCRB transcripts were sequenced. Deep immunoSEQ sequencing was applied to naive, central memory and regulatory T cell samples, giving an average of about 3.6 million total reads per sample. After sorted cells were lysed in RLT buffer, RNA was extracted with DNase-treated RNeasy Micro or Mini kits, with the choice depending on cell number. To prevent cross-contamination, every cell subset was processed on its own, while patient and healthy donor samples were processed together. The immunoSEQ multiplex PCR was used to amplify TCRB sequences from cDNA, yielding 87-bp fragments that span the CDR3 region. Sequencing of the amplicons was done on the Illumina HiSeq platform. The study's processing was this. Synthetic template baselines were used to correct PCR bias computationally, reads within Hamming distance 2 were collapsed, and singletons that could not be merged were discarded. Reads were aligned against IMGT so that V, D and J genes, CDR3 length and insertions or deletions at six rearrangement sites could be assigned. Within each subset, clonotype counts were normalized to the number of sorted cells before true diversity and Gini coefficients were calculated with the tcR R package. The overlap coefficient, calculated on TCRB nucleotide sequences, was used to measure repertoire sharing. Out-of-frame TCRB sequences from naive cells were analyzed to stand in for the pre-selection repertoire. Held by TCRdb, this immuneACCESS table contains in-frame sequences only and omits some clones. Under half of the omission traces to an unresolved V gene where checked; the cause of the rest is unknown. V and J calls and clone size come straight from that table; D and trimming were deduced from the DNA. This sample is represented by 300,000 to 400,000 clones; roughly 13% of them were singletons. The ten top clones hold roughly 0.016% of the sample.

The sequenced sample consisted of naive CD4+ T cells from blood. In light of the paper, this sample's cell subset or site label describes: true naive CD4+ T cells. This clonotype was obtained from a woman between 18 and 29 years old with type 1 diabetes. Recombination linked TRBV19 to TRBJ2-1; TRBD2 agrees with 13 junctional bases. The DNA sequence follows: TGTGCCAGTCACGGACTAGCGGGAGCGGTCTCCTACAATGAGCAGTTCTTC. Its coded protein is CASHGLAGAVSYNEQFF.